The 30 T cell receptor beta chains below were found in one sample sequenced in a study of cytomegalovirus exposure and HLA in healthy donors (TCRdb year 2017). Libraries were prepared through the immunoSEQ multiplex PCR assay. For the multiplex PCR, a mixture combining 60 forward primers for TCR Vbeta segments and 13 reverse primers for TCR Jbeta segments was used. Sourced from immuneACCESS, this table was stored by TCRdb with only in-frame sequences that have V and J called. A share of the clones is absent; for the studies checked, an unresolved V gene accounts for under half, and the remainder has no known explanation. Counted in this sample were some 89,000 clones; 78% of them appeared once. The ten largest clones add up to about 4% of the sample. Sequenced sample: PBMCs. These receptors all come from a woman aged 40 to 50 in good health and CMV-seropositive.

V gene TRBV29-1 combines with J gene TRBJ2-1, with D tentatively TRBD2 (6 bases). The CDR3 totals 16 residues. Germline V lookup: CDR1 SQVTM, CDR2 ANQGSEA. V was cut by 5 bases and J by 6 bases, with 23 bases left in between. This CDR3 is CSVPSPPGESFNEQFF. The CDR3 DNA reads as TGCAGCGTTCCGTCGCCGCCGGGGGAGAGCTTCAATGAGCAGTTCTTC.

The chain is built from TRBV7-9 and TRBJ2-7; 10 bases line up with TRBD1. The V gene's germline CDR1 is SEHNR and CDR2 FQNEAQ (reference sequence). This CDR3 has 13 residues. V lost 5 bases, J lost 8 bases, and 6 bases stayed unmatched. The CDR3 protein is CASSLGQGDQQYF. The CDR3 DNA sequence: TGTGCCAGCAGCCTAGGACAGGGGGATCAGCAGTACTTC.

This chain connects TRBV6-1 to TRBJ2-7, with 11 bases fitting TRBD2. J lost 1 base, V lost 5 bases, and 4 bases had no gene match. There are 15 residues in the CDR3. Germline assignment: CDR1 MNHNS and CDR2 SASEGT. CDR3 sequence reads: CASSPLAGGSYEQYF. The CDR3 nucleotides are TGTGCCAGCAGTCCTCTAGCGGGAGGTTCCTACGAGCAGTACTTC.

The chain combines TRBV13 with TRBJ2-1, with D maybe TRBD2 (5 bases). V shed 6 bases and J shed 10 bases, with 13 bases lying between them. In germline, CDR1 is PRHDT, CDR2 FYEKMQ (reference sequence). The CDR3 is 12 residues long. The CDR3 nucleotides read TGTGCCAGCAGTTCCGGACTGAGAGAGCAGTTCTTC. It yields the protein CASSSGLREQFF.

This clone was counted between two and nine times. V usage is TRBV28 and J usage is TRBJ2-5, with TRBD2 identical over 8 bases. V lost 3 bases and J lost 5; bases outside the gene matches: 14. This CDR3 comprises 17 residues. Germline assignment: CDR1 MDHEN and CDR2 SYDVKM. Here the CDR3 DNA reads TGTGCCAGCAGTTTTCAAGGTTTACGGGAGGGAAAGGAGACCCAGTACTTC. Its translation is CASSFQGLREGKETQYF.

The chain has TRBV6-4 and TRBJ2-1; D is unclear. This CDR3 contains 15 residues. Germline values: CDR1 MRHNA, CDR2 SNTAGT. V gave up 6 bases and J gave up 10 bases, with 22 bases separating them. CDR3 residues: CASSQALATEREQFF. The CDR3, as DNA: TGTGCCAGCAGCCAGGCATTGGCTACGGAACGGGAGCAGTTCTTC.

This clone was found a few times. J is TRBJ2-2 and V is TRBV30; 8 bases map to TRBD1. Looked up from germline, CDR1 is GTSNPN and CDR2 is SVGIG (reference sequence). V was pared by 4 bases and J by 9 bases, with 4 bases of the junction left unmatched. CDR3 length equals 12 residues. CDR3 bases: TGTGCCTGGAACCCAGGGGGCAGGGAGCTGTTTTTT. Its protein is CAWNPGGRELFF.

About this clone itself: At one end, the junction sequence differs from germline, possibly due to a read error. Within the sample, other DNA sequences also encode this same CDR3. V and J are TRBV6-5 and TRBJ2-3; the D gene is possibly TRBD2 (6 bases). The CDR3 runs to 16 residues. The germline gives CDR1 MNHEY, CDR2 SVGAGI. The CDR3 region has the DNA TGTGCCAGCAGCTACTCATGGGCGGGAAAGACAGATACGCAGTATTTT. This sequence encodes CASSYSWAGKTDTQYF.

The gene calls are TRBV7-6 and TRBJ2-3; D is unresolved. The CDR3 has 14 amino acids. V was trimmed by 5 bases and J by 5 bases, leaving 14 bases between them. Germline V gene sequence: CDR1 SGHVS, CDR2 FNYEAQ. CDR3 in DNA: TGTGCCAGCAGCGATCCCTCCGGTGGAGATACGCAGTATTTT. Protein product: CASSDPSGGDTQYF.

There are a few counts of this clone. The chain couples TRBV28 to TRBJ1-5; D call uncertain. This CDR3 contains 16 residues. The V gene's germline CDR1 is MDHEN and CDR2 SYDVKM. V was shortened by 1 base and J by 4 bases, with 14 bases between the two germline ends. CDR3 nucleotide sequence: TGTGCCAGCAGTTTATTTATCCGACAAAAAAATCAGCCCCAGCATTTT. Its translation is CASSLFIRQKNQPQHF.

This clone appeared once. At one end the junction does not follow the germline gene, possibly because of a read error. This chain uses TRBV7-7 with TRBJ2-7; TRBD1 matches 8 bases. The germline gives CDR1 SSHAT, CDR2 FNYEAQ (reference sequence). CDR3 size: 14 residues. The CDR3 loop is CASSLRQGSGEQYF. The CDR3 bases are TGTGCTAGCAGCTTGAGACAGGGGTCCGGGGAGCAGTACTTC.

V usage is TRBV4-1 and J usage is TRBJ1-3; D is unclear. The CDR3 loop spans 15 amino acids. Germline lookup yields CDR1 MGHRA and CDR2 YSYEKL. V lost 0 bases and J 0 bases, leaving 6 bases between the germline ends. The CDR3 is CASSQEASSGNTIYF. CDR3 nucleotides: TGCGCCAGCAGCCAAGAGGCCAGCTCTGGAAACACCATATATTTT.

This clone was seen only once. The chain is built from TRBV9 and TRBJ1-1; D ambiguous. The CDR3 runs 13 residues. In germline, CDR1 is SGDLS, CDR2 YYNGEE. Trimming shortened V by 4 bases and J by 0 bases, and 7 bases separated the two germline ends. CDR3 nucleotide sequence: TGTGCCAGCAGCCCAAAGCTGAACACTGAAGCTTTCTTT. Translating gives CASSPKLNTEAFF.

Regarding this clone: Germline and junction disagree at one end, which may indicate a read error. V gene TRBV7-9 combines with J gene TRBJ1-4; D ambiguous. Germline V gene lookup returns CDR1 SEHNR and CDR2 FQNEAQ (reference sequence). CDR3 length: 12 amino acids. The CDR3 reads CSSSLAGEKLFF. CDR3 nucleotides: TGTTCCAGCAGCTTGGCTGGTGAAAAACTGTTTTTT. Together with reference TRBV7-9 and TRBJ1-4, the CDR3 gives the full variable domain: DTGVSQNPRHKITKRGQNVTFRCDPISEHNRLYWYRQTLGQGPEFLTYFQNEAQLEKSRLLSDRFSAERPKGSFSTLEIQRTEQGDSAMYLCSSSLAGEKLFFGSGTQLSVL.

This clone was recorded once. The CDR3 nucleotides read TGTGCCAGCAGTTACCGGTCTAGCGGACACCAGTTCTTC. It is translated as CASSYRSSGHQFF. V usage is TRBV6-5 and J usage is TRBJ2-1; 7 nucleotides align to TRBD2. The V gene end was trimmed by 2 bases and the J gene end by 13 bases; junction bases not matched to a gene: 8. This CDR3 is built from 13 residues. Per the germline V gene, CDR1 is MNHEY and CDR2 is SVGAGI.

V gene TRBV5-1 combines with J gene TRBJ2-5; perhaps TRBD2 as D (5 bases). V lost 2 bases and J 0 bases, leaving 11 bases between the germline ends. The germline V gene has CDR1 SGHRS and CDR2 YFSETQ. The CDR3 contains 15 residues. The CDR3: CASSLGSGYQETQYF. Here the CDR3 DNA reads TGCGCCAGCAGCTTAGGAAGCGGCTACCAAGAGACCCAGTACTTC.

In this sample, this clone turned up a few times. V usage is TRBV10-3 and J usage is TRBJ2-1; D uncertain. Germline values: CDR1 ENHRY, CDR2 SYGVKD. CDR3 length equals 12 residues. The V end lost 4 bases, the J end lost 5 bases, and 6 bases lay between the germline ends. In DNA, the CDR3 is TGTGCCATCAGTGTCCTTGACAATGAGCAGTTCTTC. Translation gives CAISVLDNEQFF.

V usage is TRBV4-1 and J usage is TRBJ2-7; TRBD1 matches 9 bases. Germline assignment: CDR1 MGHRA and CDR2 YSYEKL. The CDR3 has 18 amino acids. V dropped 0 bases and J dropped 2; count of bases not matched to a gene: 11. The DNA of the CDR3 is TGCGCCAGCAGCCAAGATTCACCTCGACAGGGGGGCCCCTACGAGCAGTACTTC. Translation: CASSQDSPRQGGPYEQYF.

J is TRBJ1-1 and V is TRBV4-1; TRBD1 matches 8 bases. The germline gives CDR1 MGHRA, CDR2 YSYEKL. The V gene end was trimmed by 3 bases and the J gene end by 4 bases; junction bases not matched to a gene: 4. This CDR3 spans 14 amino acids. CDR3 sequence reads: CASSQVDRGTEAFF. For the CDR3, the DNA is TGCGCCAGCAGCCAGGTCGACAGGGGCACTGAAGCTTTCTTT.

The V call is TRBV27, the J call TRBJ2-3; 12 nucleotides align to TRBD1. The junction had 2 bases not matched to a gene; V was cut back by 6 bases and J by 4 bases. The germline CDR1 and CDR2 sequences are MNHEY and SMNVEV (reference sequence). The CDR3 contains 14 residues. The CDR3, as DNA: TGTGCCAGCAGCGGGACAGGGGGCTCAGATACGCAGTATTTT. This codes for CASSGTGGSDTQYF.

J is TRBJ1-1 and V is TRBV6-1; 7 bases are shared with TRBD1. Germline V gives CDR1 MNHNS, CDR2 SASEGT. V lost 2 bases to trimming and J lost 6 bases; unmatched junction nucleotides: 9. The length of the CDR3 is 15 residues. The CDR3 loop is CASSELSDRVAEAFF. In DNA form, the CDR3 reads TGTGCCAGCAGTGAACTCTCCGACAGGGTCGCTGAAGCTTTCTTT.

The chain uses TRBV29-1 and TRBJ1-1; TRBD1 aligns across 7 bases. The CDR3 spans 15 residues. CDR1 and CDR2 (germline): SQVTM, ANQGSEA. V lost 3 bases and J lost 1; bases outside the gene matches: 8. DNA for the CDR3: TGCAGCGTTGAGAGGGCCGGGACAGAGAACACTGAAGCTTTCTTT. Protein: CSVERAGTENTEAFF.

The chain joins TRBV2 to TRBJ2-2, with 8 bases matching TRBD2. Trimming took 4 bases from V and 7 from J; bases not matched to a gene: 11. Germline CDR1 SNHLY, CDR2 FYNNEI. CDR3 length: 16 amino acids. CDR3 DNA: TGTGCCAGCAGTGCGTCCAGCGGGAGACTTGGCGGGGAGCTGTTTTTT. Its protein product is CASSASSGRLGGELFF.

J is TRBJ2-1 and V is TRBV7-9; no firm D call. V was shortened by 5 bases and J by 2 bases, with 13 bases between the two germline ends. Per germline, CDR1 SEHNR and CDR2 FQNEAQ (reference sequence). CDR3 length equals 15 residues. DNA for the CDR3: TGTGCCAGCAGCGTCCCCTTCAGTCCCTACAATGAGCAGTTCTTC. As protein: CASSVPFSPYNEQFF.

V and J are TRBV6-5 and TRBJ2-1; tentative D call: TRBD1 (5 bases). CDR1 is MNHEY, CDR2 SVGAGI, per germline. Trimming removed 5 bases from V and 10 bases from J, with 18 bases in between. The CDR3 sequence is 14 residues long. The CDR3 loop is CASSATSGLGEQFF. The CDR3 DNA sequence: TGTGCCAGCAGTGCCACTTCAGGGTTAGGGGAGCAGTTCTTC.

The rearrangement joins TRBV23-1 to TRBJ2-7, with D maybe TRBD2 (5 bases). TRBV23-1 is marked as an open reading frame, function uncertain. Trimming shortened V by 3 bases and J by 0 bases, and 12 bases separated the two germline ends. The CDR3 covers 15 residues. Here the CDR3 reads CASSQILGSSYEQYF. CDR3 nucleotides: TGCGCCAGCAGTCAGATTTTAGGGAGCTCCTACGAGCAGTACTTC.

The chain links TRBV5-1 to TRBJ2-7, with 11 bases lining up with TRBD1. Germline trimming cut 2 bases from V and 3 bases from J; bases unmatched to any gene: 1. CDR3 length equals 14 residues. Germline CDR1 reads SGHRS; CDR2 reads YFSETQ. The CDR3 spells CASSLGTGGYEQYF. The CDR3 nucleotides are TGCGCCAGCAGCTTAGGGACAGGGGGCTACGAGCAGTACTTC.

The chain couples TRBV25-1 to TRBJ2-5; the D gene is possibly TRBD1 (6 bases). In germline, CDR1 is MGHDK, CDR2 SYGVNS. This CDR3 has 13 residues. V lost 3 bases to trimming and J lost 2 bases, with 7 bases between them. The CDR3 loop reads CASSDDRQETQYF. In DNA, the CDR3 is TGTGCCAGCAGTGACGACAGGCAAGAGACCCAGTACTTC.

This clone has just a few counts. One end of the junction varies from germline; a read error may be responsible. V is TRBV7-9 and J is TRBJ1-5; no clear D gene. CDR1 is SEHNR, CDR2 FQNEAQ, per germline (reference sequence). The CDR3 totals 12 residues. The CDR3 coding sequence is TGTTCCAGCAGCGGAGAAGATCAGCCCCAGCATTTT. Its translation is CSSSGEDQPQHF.

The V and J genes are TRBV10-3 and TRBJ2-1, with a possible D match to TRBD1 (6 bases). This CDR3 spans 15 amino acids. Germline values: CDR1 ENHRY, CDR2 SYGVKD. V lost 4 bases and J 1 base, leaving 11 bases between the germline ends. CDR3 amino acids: CAISVPDSSYNEQFF. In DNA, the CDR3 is TGTGCCATCAGTGTCCCGGACAGTTCCTACAATGAGCAGTTCTTC.